The TCR delta chain described here comes from a study of gamma-delta T cells after stem cell transplantation. Germline CDR1 GEAIGNYY, CDR2 EKD. This CDR3 is 17 amino acids long. TCRdb reanalysed the RT-PCR reads with CATT. The table lists some 2,500 delta-chain clones, around 16% of them singletons. As concerns this clone: A much larger clonotype is one base distant, so this may be a read error. In the same sample, other DNA sequences code for this CDR3.

The sample comprised gamma-delta T cells. The receptor comes from a human donor. It is not recorded whose cells these are; they may come from a transplant donor. The V gene is TRDV2, the J gene TRDJ3, with TRDD3 matching over 8 bases. The CDR3 nucleotides are TGTGCCTGCGACACTGGGGGCCTCTCCTGGGACACCCGACAGATGTTTTTC. It codes for CACDTGGLSWDTRQMFF.